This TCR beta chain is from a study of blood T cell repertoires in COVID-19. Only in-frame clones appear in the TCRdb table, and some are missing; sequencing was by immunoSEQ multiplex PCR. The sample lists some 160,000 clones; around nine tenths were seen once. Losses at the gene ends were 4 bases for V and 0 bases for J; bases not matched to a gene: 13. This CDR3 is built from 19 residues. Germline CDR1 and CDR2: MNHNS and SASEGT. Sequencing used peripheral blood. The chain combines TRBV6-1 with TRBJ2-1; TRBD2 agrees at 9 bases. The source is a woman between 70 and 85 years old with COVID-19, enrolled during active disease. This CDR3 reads CASSVTRGGPDPSYNEQFF. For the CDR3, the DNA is TGTGCCAGCAGTGTAACGCGGGGGGGACCCGACCCCTCCTACAATGAGCAGTTCTTC.